Reported below is one T cell receptor (beta chain). Its antigen is unknown. No clone much larger than this one lies a single base away; base qualities are absent. The entry originates in a study of blood T cell repertoires in COVID-19 (dated by TCRdb to the early 2020s). General notes on the study: The collaborator samples originated in the United States, Italy and Spain and spanned the acute and convalescent phases of COVID-19. The prospective study material was composed of cDNA or gDNA derived from T cells, B-cell-depleted T cells, or PBMCs. The repertoires were made available in a free public database intended to serve as a resource for research on the immune response to SARS-CoV-2. Samples were obtained from the ongoing ImmuneRACE study (first 160 participants) and from over 1,000 subjects provided by 6 global collaborators. HLA class I and class II types, where available, came from metadata supplied by the sample provider rather than from assay-based typing. A de-identified subject ID, COVID-19 status, age in years and sex were almost always included in the sample metadata. Subjects who had been exposed to COVID-19, were actively infected with it, or had recovered from it provided the deeply sampled blood TCRbeta repertoires that made up the dataset.

The germline V and J ends show losses of 5 bases and 6 bases respectively, and no gene match explains 6 bases of the junction. The CDR3 measures 13 amino acids from cysteine to phenylalanine. This entry keeps only the CDR3 DNA: 39 bases, framed from base 1. The CDR1 and CDR2 encoded by the germline V gene are SGHTA and FQGTGA. TCRbeta CDR3 regions were amplified from genomic DNA using the immunoSEQ Assay, a bias-controlled multiplex PCR. The authors processed their data as follows. The number of nucleated cells in each sample was estimated by amplification of reference gene primers within the assay. To quantify the absolute abundance of each unique TCRbeta CDR3 rearrangement, sequence reads were collapsed and filtered. For each sample, productive Simpson clonality was calculated as the square root of Simpson's diversity index over productive rearrangements. Sourced from immuneACCESS, this table was stored by TCRdb with only in-frame sequences that have V and J called. A share of the clones is absent; for the studies checked, an unresolved V gene accounts for under half, and the remainder has no known explanation. That table supplies the V and J calls and clone size; D and trimming were determined from the DNA. The sample table contains fewer than 80,000 clones; only one count was recorded for around 90% of them. The top ten constitute approximately 5% of the sample.

Broader findings and caveats from the paper: The quantity of clinical and demographic metadata differed by source and by participant and was supplied without curation.

Collaborating institutions collected whole blood in K2EDTA tubes following their own protocols. For TCRbeta analysis, collaborators shipped samples in one of three forms: frozen whole blood, isolated PBMCs, or DNA extracted from either of those sample types. This TCR was sampled from a human donor in a cohort sampled during active COVID-19. The specimen was peripheral blood. Recombination connected TRBV7-3 to TRBJ1-1; TRBD1 lines up with 7 middle nucleotides. DNA sequence: TGTGCCAGCAGCCCGGGACAGCAGGCTGAAGCTTTCTTT. This codes for CASSPGQQAEAFF. Where the CDR3 stops, the reference TRBV7-3 and TRBJ1-1 genes take over; the full variable domain is GAGVSQTPSNKVTEKGKYVELRCDPISGHTALYWYRQSLGQGPEFLIYFQGTGAADDSGLPNDRFFAVRPEGSVSTLKIQRTERGDSAVYLCASSPGQQAEAFFGQGTRLTVV.